The text below deals with one T cell receptor (beta chain). This entry is derived from a study of blood T cell repertoires in COVID-19. Study context: The United States, Italy and Spain provided the acute and convalescent COVID-19 samples.

Germline V lookup: CDR1 SNHLY, CDR2 FYNNEI. V shed 2 bases and J 6 bases; nucleotides not matched to a gene: 2. CDR3 size: 14 residues. Per the authors' pipeline: Counts of nucleated cells, estimated from reference gene primer amplification, were obtained. Sequenced by immunoSEQ multiplex PCR; TCRdb stores in-frame clones only, minus some. V and J calls and clone size come straight from that table; D and trimming were deduced from the DNA. This table holds some 300,000 clones, approximately 90% found once. This chain connects TRBV2 to TRBJ2-2; 8 bases are shared with TRBD1. The sequence derives from a woman aged 25 to 39 who had recovered from COVID-19. Input material: peripheral blood. CDR3 protein: CASSELTGAGELFF. For the CDR3, the DNA is TGTGCCAGCAGTGAATTGACAGGGGCCGGGGAGCTGTTTTTT. The full variable domain, with the rest looked up from reference TRBV2 and TRBJ2-2, is EPEVTQTPSHQVTQMGQEVILRCVPISNHLYFYWYRQILGQKVEFLVSFYNNEISEKSEIFDDQFSVERPDGSNFTLKIRSTKLEDSAMYFCASSELTGAGELFFGEGSRLTVL.